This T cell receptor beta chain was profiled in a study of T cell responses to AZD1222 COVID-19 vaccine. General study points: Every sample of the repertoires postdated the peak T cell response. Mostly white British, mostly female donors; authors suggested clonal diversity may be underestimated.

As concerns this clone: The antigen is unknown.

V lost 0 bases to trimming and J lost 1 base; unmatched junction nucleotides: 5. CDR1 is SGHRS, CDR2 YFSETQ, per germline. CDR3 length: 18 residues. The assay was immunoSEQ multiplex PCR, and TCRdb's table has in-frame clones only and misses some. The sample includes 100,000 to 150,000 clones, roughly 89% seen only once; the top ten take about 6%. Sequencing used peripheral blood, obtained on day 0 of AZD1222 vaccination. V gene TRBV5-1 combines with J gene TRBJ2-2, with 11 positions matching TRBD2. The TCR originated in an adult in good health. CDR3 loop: CASSLAPSGGMNTGELFF. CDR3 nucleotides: TGCGCCAGCAGCTTGGCCCCTAGCGGGGGGATGAACACCGGGGAGCTGTTTTTT.